This T cell receptor beta chain was identified during a study of human T cells and chemical hapten exposure. The overall study: The patient population, which was mostly female, had alopecia areata, totalis or universalis.

The time point is: patch test 3, about 24 weeks after DPC sensitization. Treatment here: therapeutic diphenylcyclopropenone sensitization with weekly scalp DPC. Of note for this clonotype: The antigen is not known.

Study outcomes and limitations: Expanded TCR sets contained significantly more large CDR3 similarity clusters than controls.

Losses at the gene ends were 0 bases for V and 5 bases for J; bases not matched to a gene: 12. The CDR3 is 17 amino acids. CDR1 and CDR2 from the germline V gene are LGHNA and YNFKEQ. Per the original data handling: Sequenced samples showed a median of around 100,000 TCRs each, with counts running from around 24,000 to 710,000. TCRdb re-analysed the RACE reads in MiXCR, keeping a single row per CDR3 protein. TCRdb's processing, not the study's, gives the V and J calls here. In the table there are under 200,000 distinct CDR3 sequences, about a quarter of which are singletons. The chain combines TRBV4-2 with TRBJ2-7; 8 bases align to TRBD2. Source: whole blood, taken in connection with sensitization to the hapten diphenylcyclopropenone (DPC). The sequence derives from a woman between 18 and 29 years old with alopecia areata. Some clones in this sample may be carry-over from other donors' samples. CDR3 sequence reads: CASSQEAVREGVNEQYF. The DNA for the CDR3 is TGTGCCAGCAGCCAAGAGGCGGTTCGGGAGGGGGTGAACGAGCAGTACTTC.